The clone carrying this TCR beta chain has at least ten counts. Its antigen is currently unknown. TCRdb processed the RT-PCR reads anew with MiXCR; each CDR3 protein has one entry. This table holds around 790,000 distinct CDR3 sequences, 21% found once. V lost 3 bases and J lost 2, with 12 bases in between. The CDR3 spans 14 residues. Germline CDR1 and CDR2: DFQATT and SNEGSKA (reference sequence). This record belongs to a study of response to subunit inactivated influenza vaccine. Findings of the study overall: Few additional T cells are recruited per seasonal influenza vaccination, authors suggested.

The sequence was collected from a man aged 45-65 years who received an inactivated influenza vaccine. The material sequenced was PBMCs from blood, taken less than 6 days after vaccination. The gene calls are TRBV20-1 and TRBJ2-3; D is possibly TRBD2 (5 bases). The CDR3 loop is CSARAGGPTDTQYF. Here the CDR3 DNA reads TGCAGTGCTAGGGCGGGTGGCCCCACAGATACGCAGTATTTT.